The clone carrying this T cell receptor beta chain was observed at least ten times. Antigen unknown. Time point described: newly diagnosed GD, antithyroid drugs for less than 3 months. With RNA extracted from PBMCs as input, the TCR library was made. CDR3-region Arm-PCR and iRepertoire HTBI primers produced the TCR beta libraries. MiXCR, applied by TCRdb to the multiplex PCR reads, yields one record per CDR3 protein. The sample includes 530,000 or so distinct CDR3 sequences, more than 15% of them seen just once. This CDR3 is built from 19 residues. V lost 0 bases and J lost 4; bases outside the gene matches: 11. Germline-derived CDR1 and CDR2 are MNHEY and SVGEGT. These data are taken from a study of regulatory T cells in long-lasting Graves disease. Study-wide results and limits: The analysis examined peripheral blood only and excluded thyroid tissue.

These sequences were also reported in another study, on T cells in Graves' hyperthyroidism and ophthalmopathy. That publication notes: Diagnosis relied on clinical symptoms, serum thyroxine and TRAb, thyroid ultrasound and orbital computed tomography. Before onset, ophthalmopathy was predicted by the model a median around 6.2 months earlier.

The sequence came from a man between 18 and 29 years old with Graves disease. The chain carries TRBV6-2 or TRBV6-3 and TRBJ2-3; 12 nucleotides line up with TRBD2. Source: peripheral blood mononuclear cells (PBMCs), taken at new diagnosis, from a patient treated with antithyroid drugs. DNA for the CDR3: TGTGCCAGCAGTTACTCGATGCTAGCGGGAGGGCATGGATCAGATACGCAGTATTTT. Amino acid sequence: CASSYSMLAGGHGSDTQYF.